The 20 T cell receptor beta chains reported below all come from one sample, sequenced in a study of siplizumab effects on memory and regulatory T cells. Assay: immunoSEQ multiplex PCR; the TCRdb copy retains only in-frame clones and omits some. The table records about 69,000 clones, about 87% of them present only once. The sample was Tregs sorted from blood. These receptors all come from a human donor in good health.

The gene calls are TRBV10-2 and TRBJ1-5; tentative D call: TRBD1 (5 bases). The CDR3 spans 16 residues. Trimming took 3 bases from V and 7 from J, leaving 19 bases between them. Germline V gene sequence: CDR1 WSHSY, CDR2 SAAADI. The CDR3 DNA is TGCGCCAGCAGTGAACAAAAGGCAGGGACGGGGCAGCCCCAGCATTTT. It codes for CASSEQKAGTGQPQHF.

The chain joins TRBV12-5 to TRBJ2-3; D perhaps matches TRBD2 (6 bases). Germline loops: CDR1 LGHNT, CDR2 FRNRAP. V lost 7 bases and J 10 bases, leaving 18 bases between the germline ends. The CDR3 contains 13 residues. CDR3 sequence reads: CASVRDSTGPQYF. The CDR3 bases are TGTGCTAGTGTACGGGACTCCACGGGCCCGCAGTATTTT.

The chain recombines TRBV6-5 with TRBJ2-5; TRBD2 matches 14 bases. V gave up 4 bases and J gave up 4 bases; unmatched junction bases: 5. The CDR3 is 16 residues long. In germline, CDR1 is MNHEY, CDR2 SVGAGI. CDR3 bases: TGTGCCAGCAGTTCGGGACTAGCGGGAGTGGGAGAGACCCAGTACTTC. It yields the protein CASSSGLAGVGETQYF.

Here the CDR3 reads CASSIIAGRLSTEAFF. CDR3 sequence (DNA): TGTGCCAGTAGTATAATTGCGGGGCGGCTCAGCACTGAAGCTTTCTTT. This chain connects TRBV19 to TRBJ1-1; perhaps TRBD1 as D (5 bases). The CDR3 totals 16 residues. Per the germline V gene, CDR1 is LNHDA and CDR2 is SQIVND (reference sequence). Trimming stripped 2 bases from V and 4 bases from J, with 17 bases between.

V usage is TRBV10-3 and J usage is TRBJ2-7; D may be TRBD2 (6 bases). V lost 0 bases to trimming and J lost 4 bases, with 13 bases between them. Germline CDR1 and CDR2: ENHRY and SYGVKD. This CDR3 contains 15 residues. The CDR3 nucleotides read TGTGCCATCAGTGAGTCGGGGGGAGCTCAGTACGAGCAGTACTTC. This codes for CAISESGGAQYEQYF.

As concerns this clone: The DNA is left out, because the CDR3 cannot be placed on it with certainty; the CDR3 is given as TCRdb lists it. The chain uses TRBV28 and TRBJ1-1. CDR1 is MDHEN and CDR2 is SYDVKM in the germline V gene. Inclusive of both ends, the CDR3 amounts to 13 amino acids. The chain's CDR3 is CASSFWRSTEAFF.

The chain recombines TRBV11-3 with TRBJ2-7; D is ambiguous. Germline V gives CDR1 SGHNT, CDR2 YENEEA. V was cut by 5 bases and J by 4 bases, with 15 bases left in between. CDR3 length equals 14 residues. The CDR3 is CASSPPDSPYEQYF. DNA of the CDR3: TGTGCCAGCAGCCCACCCGACTCCCCATACGAGCAGTACTTC.

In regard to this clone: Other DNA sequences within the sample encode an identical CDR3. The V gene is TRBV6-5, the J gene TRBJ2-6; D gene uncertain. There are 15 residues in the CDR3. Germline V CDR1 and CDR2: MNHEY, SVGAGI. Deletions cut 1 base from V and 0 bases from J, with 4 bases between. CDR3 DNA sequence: TGTGCCAGCAGTTACTGGGGCTCTGGGGCCAACGTCCTGACTTTC. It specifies CASSYWGSGANVLTF.

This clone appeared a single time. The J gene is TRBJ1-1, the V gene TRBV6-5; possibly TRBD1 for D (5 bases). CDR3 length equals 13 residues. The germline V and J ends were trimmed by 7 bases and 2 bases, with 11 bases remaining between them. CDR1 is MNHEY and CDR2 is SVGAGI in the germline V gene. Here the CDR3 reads CASTPRGNTEAFF. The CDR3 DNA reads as TGTGCCAGCACTCCAAGGGGCAACACTGAAGCTTTCTTT.

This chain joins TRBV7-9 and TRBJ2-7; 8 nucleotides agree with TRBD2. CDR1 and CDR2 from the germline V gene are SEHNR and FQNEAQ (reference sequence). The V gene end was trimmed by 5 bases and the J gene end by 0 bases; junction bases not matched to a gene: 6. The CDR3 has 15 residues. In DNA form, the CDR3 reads TGTGCCAGCAGCGGCTCAGCGGGAGTCTCCTACGAGCAGTACTTC. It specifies CASSGSAGVSYEQYF.

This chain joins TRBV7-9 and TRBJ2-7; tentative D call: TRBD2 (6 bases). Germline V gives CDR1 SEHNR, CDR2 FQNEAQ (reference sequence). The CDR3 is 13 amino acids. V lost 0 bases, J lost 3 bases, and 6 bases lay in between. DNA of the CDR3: TGTGCCAGCAGCTTAGCAGCGGGCTACGAGCAGTACTTC. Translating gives CASSLAAGYEQYF.

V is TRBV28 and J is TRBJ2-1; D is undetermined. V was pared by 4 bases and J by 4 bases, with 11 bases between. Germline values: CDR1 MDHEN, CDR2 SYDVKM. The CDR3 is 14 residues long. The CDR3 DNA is TGTGCCAGCAGTTCTACGGACCCATACAATGAGCAGTTCTTC. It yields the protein CASSSTDPYNEQFF.

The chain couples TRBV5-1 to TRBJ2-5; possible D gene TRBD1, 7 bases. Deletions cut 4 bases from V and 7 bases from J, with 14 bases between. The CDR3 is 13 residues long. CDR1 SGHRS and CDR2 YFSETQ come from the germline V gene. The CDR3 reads CASSVGQEGTQYF. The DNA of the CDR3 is TGCGCCAGCAGCGTCGGACAGGAGGGGACCCAGTACTTC.

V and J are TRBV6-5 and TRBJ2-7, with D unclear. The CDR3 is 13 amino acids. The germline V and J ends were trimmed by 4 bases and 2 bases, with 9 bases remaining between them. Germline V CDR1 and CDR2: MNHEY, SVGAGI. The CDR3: CASSLSGTYEQYF. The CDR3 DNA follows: TGTGCCAGCAGTTTGTCAGGAACCTACGAGCAGTACTTC.

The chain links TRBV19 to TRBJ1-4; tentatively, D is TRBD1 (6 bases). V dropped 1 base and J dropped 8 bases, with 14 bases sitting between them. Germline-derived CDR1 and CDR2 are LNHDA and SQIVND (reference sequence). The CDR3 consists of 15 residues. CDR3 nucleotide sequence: TGTGCCAGTAGTATAGGGGACACGACGAGGGAAAAACTGTTTTTT. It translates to CASSIGDTTREKLFF.

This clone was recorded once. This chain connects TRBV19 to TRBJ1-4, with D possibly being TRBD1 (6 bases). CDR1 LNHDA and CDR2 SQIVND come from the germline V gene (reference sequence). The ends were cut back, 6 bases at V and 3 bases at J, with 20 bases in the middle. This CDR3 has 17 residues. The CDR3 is CASSVYGDTGSNEKLFF. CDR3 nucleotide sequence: TGTGCCAGTAGCGTATATGGAGATACAGGGTCTAATGAAAAACTGTTTTTT.

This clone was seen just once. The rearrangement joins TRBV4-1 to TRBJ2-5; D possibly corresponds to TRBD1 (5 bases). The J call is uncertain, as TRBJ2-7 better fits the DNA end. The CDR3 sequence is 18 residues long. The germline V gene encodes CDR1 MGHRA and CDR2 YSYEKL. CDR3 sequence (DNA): TGCGCCAGCAGCCAAGATTCGAAGGACACCCGGTTCCTCTACGAGCAGTACTTC. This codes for CASSQDSKDTRFLYEQYF.

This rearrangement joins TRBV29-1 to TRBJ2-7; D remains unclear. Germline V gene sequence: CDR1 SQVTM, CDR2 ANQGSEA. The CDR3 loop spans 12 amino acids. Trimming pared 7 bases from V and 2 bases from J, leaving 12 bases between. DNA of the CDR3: TGCAGCGCCGGCCTCTCGCCCTACGAGCAGTACTTC. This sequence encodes CSAGLSPYEQYF.

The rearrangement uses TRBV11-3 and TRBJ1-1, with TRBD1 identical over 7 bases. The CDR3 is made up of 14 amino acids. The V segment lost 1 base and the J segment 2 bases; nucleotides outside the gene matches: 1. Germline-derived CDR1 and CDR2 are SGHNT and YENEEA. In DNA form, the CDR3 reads TGTGCCAGCAGCTTAGGAGGGGGCAACACTGAAGCTTTCTTT. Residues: CASSLGGGNTEAFF.

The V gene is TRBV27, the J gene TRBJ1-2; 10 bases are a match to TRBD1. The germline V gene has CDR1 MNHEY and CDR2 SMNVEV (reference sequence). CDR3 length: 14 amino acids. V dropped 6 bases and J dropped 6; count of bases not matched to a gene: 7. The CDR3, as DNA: TGTGCCAGCAGCTTAGACAGGGGGCAGAATGGCTACACCTTC. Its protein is CASSLDRGQNGYTF.